The 29 T cell receptor beta chains below all came from one sample that was sequenced in a study of shared clonotypes between healthy human individuals (dated by TCRdb to the early 2020s). Library preparation was by the immunoSEQ multiplex PCR assay. TCRdb obtained this table from immuneACCESS and retained in-frame rearrangements with V and J assigned. These tables miss some clones; where compared with another copy, unresolved V genes account for less than half of the shortfall, and the remainder is unexplained. The sample data list under 2,500,000 clones, and 90% to 97% of these were observed just once. 0.13% of the sample goes to the ten largest clones. Sequencing was carried out using naive CD4+ T cells sorted from blood. The cell subset or site label of this sample denotes: CD45RA+ positively selected. Receptors were obtained from a man aged 18 to 29 in good health.

The V call is TRBV27, the J call TRBJ2-7; D uncertain. Germline V gives CDR1 MNHEY, CDR2 SMNVEV (reference sequence). Trimming cost V 6 bases and J 0 bases, with 12 bases left between them. The CDR3 covers 14 residues. The CDR3 region has the DNA TGTGCCAGCAGCCACCAGGCTCGCTCCTACGAGCAGTACTTC. Translation: CASSHQARSYEQYF.

The V call is TRBV9, the J call TRBJ2-1; either TRBD1 or TRBD2 may supply D (5 bases each). V was clipped by 3 bases and J by 6 bases, with 13 bases between them. In germline, CDR1 is SGDLS, CDR2 YYNGEE. CDR3 length: 14 residues. CDR3 amino acids: CASSAGTLTNEQFF. CDR3 in DNA: TGTGCCAGCAGCGCCGGGACCCTGACCAATGAGCAGTTCTTC.

Notes on this clone: Other nucleotide sequences in the sample specify the same CDR3. The chain carries TRBV5-4 and TRBJ1-5; D gene ambiguous. V lost 2 bases and J lost 4, with 7 bases in between. Germline V gene lookup returns CDR1 SGHNT and CDR2 YYREEE (reference sequence). This CDR3 is 13 amino acids long. CDR3 region: CASSLEVNQPQHF. CDR3 bases: TGTGCCAGCAGCTTAGAAGTAAATCAGCCCCAGCATTTT.

The CDR3 protein is CASSQDPGSGSYNEQFF. Written as DNA, the CDR3 is TGCGCCAGCAGCCAAGATCCGGGCAGCGGCTCCTACAATGAGCAGTTCTTC. V and J are TRBV4-1 and TRBJ2-1; weak D call: TRBD2 (5 bases). Between the trimmed V and J ends, which lost 0 bases and 0 bases, there was a span of 12 bases. The CDR3 contains 17 residues. Germline CDR1 is MGHRA and CDR2 is YSYEKL.

This sequence joins TRBV18 and TRBJ1-1, with 9 bases fitting TRBD1. CDR1 is KGHSH, CDR2 LQKENI, per germline. The V and J ends lost 1 base and 6 bases, in that order; junction bases with no gene match: 12. The CDR3 has 17 amino acids. DNA for the CDR3: TGTGCCAGCTCACCACTTACCGGGACAGGGAAGACCGCTGAAGCTTTCTTT. Protein sequence: CASSPLTGTGKTAEAFF.

The chain recombines TRBV6-6 with TRBJ2-7; 10 bases map to TRBD2. This CDR3 contains 15 residues. V trimming: 4 bases; J trimming: 2 bases; junction bases outside the gene matches: 5. Germline CDR1 MNHNY, CDR2 SVGAGI (reference sequence). CDR3 amino acids: CASSSYSGRAYEQYF. The CDR3 DNA sequence: TGTGCCAGCAGTTCCTACAGCGGGAGGGCCTACGAGCAGTACTTC.

The chain combines TRBV10-3 with TRBJ1-2; D not resolved. V lost 7 bases and J 2 bases, leaving 8 bases between the germline ends. Germline V gene data show CDR1 as ENHRY and CDR2 as SYGVKD. The CDR3 spans 12 residues. The CDR3 DNA follows: TGTGCCATCAAAGGGCTGAACTATGGCTACACCTTC. Its protein is CAIKGLNYGYTF.

The V gene is TRBV7-9, the J gene TRBJ1-2; 7 nucleotides align to TRBD1. Germline V lookup: CDR1 SEHNR, CDR2 FQNEAQ (reference sequence). The CDR3 runs 15 residues. The junction had 14 bases not matched to a gene; V was cut back by 5 bases and J by 8 bases. CDR3 sequence reads: CASSETGLLRSGYTF. In DNA form, the CDR3 reads TGTGCCAGCAGCGAGACAGGGTTGCTTCGGTCGGGCTACACCTTC. Drawing the rest from reference TRBV7-9 and TRBJ1-2, the complete variable domain is DTGVSQNPRHKITKRGQNVTFRCDPISEHNRLYWYRQTLGQGPEFLTYFQNEAQLEKSRLLSDRFSAERPKGSFSTLEIQRTEQGDSAMYLCASSETGLLRSGYTFGSGTRLTVV.

This clone has just one count. The V and J genes are TRBV19 and TRBJ2-1, with 11 bases identical to TRBD2. The germline V gene has CDR1 LNHDA and CDR2 SQIVND (reference sequence). V dropped 5 bases and J dropped 7; count of bases not matched to a gene: 10. This CDR3 spans 16 amino acids. The CDR3 here is CASSRTGTSGMNEQFF. The CDR3 DNA reads TGTGCCAGTAGTCGAACCGGGACTAGCGGAATGAATGAGCAGTTCTTC.

The V gene is TRBV10-1, the J gene TRBJ2-3; D gene uncertain. CDR1 WNHNN and CDR2 SYGVQD come from the germline V gene (reference sequence). V shed 2 bases and J shed 1 base, with 4 bases lying between them. This CDR3 contains 13 residues. In DNA form, the CDR3 reads TGCGCCAGCAGTGAGGGTCGCACAGATACGCAGTATTTT. Its translation: CASSEGRTDTQYF.

With regard to this clone: Different DNA sequences within this sample yield the same CDR3. This sequence joins TRBV6-1 and TRBJ1-2; 10 bases map to TRBD1. Germline CDR1 MNHNS, CDR2 SASEGT. This CDR3 is built from 15 residues. Trimming cost V 2 bases and J 5 bases; bases outside gene matches: 5. The CDR3 nucleotides are TGTGCCAGCAGTGAACGGGACAGGGGTGGTTATGGCTACACCTTC. This encodes CASSERDRGGYGYTF.

The V and J genes are TRBV6-5 and TRBJ2-7, with TRBD2 identical over 11 bases. Unmatched junction bases numbered 3, after V lost 2 bases and J lost 0 bases. CDR1 and CDR2 from the germline V gene are MNHEY and SVGAGI. The CDR3 is 16 amino acids. Written as DNA, the CDR3 is TGTGCCAGCAGTTACCAGACTAGCGGGATCTCCTACGAGCAGTACTTC. Translating gives CASSYQTSGISYEQYF.

V is TRBV5-6 and J is TRBJ1-6; 8 bases are shared with TRBD1. This CDR3 is built from 15 residues. Losses at the gene ends were 4 bases for V and 10 bases for J; bases not matched to a gene: 10. From germline, CDR1 is SGHDT and CDR2 YYEEEE. CDR3 in amino acids: CASSPTQGAKSPLHF. For the CDR3, the DNA is TGTGCCAGCAGCCCCACCCAGGGGGCGAAATCACCCCTCCACTTT.

V usage is TRBV30 and J usage is TRBJ2-5; D is ambiguous. There are 14 residues in the CDR3. Looked up from germline, CDR1 is GTSNPN and CDR2 is SVGIG (reference sequence). Trimming stripped 0 bases from V and 2 bases from J, with 10 bases between. DNA for the CDR3: TGTGCCTGGAGTGTAATGGCAGTACAAGAGACCCAGTACTTC. As protein: CAWSVMAVQETQYF.

The chain combines TRBV7-9 with TRBJ2-5; 9 nucleotides match TRBD2. Per the germline V gene, CDR1 is SEHNR and CDR2 is FQNEAQ (reference sequence). The CDR3 loop spans 17 amino acids. V lost 4 bases and J lost 4; bases outside the gene matches: 13. The CDR3 loop reads CASSSQRVAGASETQYF. CDR3 sequence (DNA): TGTGCCAGCAGCTCACAACGGGTAGCGGGAGCGTCAGAGACCCAGTACTTC.

On this clone itself: Other DNA sequences from this sample encode an identical CDR3 as well. V and J are TRBV2 and TRBJ2-5; tentative D call: TRBD2 (7 bases). V was shortened by 4 bases and J by 2 bases, with 11 bases between the two germline ends. CDR3 length: 14 residues. Per germline, CDR1 SNHLY and CDR2 FYNNEI. For the CDR3, the DNA is TGTGCCAGCAGTGTAGGGGGGGTACAAGAGACCCAGTACTTC. Translated: CASSVGGVQETQYF.

The CDR3 bases are TGTGCCACCAGCAGGCAGACAGGGAACACTGAAGCTTTCTTT. This gives the protein CATSRQTGNTEAFF. The genes are TRBV15 and TRBJ1-1; weak D call: TRBD1 (6 bases). The ends were cut back, 3 bases at V and 1 base at J, with 9 bases in the middle. This CDR3 region has 14 residues. Per germline, CDR1 LNHNV and CDR2 YYDKDF (reference sequence). The complete variable domain, with remaining parts taken from reference TRBV15 and TRBJ1-1, reads DAMVIQNPRYQVTQFGKPVTLSCSQTLNHNVMYWYQQKSSQAPKLLFHYYDKDFNNEADTPDNFQSRRPNTSFCFLDIRSPGLGDTAMYLCATSRQTGNTEAFFGQGTRLTVV.

This clone has a handful of counts. The V and J genes are TRBV2 and TRBJ2-1; 8 bases align to TRBD2. Germline trimming cut 3 bases from V and 16 bases from J; bases unmatched to any gene: 5. CDR1 and CDR2 from the germline V gene are SNHLY and FYNNEI. The length of the CDR3 is 11 residues. Here the CDR3 reads CASSEETSDFF. The CDR3 DNA reads as TGTGCCAGCAGTGAGGAGACTAGCGACTTCTTC. Filled out from reference TRBV2 and TRBJ2-1, the complete variable domain reads EPEVTQTPSHQVTQMGQEVILRCVPISNHLYFYWYRQILGQKVEFLVSFYNNEISEKSEIFDDQFSVERPDGSNFTLKIRSTKLEDSAMYFCASSEETSDFFGPGTRLTVL.

A remark on this clone: The same CDR3 is also encoded by other DNA sequences in this sample. This chain uses TRBV18 with TRBJ2-7, with D perhaps TRBD1 (5 bases). The germline V gene has CDR1 KGHSH and CDR2 LQKENI. V was shortened by 4 bases and J by 2 bases, with 9 bases between the two germline ends. The CDR3 runs to 13 residues. The CDR3 bases are TGTGCCAGCTCACTTCGACAGCCCTACGAGCAGTACTTC. This sequence encodes CASSLRQPYEQYF.

The V and J genes are TRBV2 and TRBJ1-4, with a possible D match to TRBD1 (5 bases). The V gene's germline CDR1 is SNHLY and CDR2 FYNNEI. CDR3 size: 15 residues. V shed 6 bases and J shed 6 bases, with 17 bases lying between them. DNA of the CDR3: TGTGCCAGCAGACGGACACCCGGCGGGGATGAAAAACTGTTTTTT. Residues: CASRRTPGGDEKLFF. Drawing the rest from reference TRBV2 and TRBJ1-4, the complete variable domain is EPEVTQTPSHQVTQMGQEVILRCVPISNHLYFYWYRQILGQKVEFLVSFYNNEISEKSEIFDDQFSVERPDGSNFTLKIRSTKLEDSAMYFCASRRTPGGDEKLFFGSGTQLSVL.

V and J are TRBV19 and TRBJ2-5; possible D gene TRBD1, 6 bases. Germline CDR1 and CDR2: LNHDA and SQIVND (reference sequence). The CDR3 runs to 15 residues. Trimming took 5 bases from V and 3 from J, leaving 16 bases between them. For the CDR3, the DNA is TGTGCCAGTAGTCTCATGGGGGCTGAGAAAGAGACCCAGTACTTC. This sequence encodes CASSLMGAEKETQYF. The complete variable domain, with remaining parts taken from reference TRBV19 and TRBJ2-5, reads DGGITQSPKYLFRKEGQNVTLSCEQNLNHDAMYWYRQDPGQGLRLIYYSQIVNDFQKGDIAEGYSVSREKKESFPLTVTSAQKNPTAFYLCASSLMGAEKETQYFGPGTRLLVL.

This chain uses TRBV27 with TRBJ2-5; D is uncertain. The V gene's germline CDR1 is MNHEY and CDR2 SMNVEV (reference sequence). There are 15 residues in the CDR3. V was trimmed by 5 bases and J by 7 bases, leaving 20 bases between them. The CDR3 loop reads CASSQWPSPSPTQYF. The CDR3 region has the DNA TGTGCCAGCAGTCAATGGCCTTCGCCGAGTCCGACCCAGTACTTC.

Worth noting for this clone: This sample includes further DNA sequences coding for the same CDR3. The chain employs TRBV18 and TRBJ2-7; D gene unclear. The germline gives CDR1 KGHSH, CDR2 LQKENI. This CDR3 region has 13 residues. V lost 4 bases and J lost 0, with 7 bases in between. CDR3 sequence (DNA): TGTGCCAGCTCACGCACTTCCTCCTACGAGCAGTACTTC. Its protein is CASSRTSSYEQYF.

Worth noting for this clone: This sample includes further DNA sequences coding for the same CDR3. The chain has TRBV27 and TRBJ1-3, with D tentatively TRBD1 (6 bases). In germline, CDR1 is MNHEY, CDR2 SMNVEV (reference sequence). The CDR3 has 14 amino acids. Trimming left V 6 bases short and J 4 bases short, with 13 bases between. CDR3 protein: CASSLQGLGNTIYF. CDR3 nucleotide sequence: TGTGCCAGCAGCCTACAGGGTTTGGGAAACACCATATATTTT.

The CDR3 DNA reads TGTGCCAGCAGCTTAGCAAGGCTAGCCTCAGAGACCCAGTACTTC. Translating it yields CASSLARLASETQYF. The rearrangement joins TRBV11-1 to TRBJ2-5; D is possibly TRBD2 (5 bases). Germline V gives CDR1 SGHAT, CDR2 FQDESV (reference sequence). The CDR3 sequence is 15 residues long. V lost 0 bases and J 4 bases, leaving 12 bases between the germline ends.

The gene calls are TRBV6-5 and TRBJ2-2; 7 bases align to TRBD1. Trimming at V came to 6 bases and at J to 6 bases, leaving 10 bases not matched to a gene. This CDR3 is 15 amino acids long. Germline V lookup: CDR1 MNHEY, CDR2 SVGAGI. CDR3: CASRDETGKPGELFF. The CDR3 DNA sequence: TGTGCCAGCAGGGACGAGACAGGGAAACCCGGGGAGCTGTTTTTT.

This clone was found once. The same CDR3 arises from other DNA sequences in this sample as well. This CDR3 is CASSVGTNEKLFF. The CDR3 nucleotides read TGTGCCAGCAGCGTGGGCACTAATGAAAAACTGTTTTTT. The V and J genes are TRBV9 and TRBJ1-4; D is unclear. The CDR3 is 13 residues long. Deletions cut 2 bases from V and 2 bases from J, with 4 bases between. Germline CDR1 SGDLS, CDR2 YYNGEE.

The V and J genes are TRBV10-3 and TRBJ2-1; D possibly uses TRBD1 or TRBD2 (5 bases each). With 11 bases removed from V and 6 bases from J, the gap between germline ends came to 14 bases. CDR1 is ENHRY, CDR2 SYGVKD, per germline. There are 12 residues in the CDR3. CDR3 in amino acids: CASVGTSNEQFF. The CDR3 coding sequence is TGTGCCTCGGTCGGGACCTCCAATGAGCAGTTCTTC.

A single count supports this clone. The V gene is TRBV7-2, the J gene TRBJ1-1; no definite D call. Germline CDR1 and CDR2: SGHTA and FQGNSA. V gave up 0 bases and J gave up 12 bases, with 8 bases separating them. The CDR3 totals 11 residues. The CDR3, as DNA: TGTGCCAGCAGCTTAGCGCTAATGTCTTTCTTT. Translating gives CASSLALMSFF.